The rows below give T cell receptor beta chains drawn from one sample of a study of blood T cells in healthy people across ages. Each CDR3 protein is one row after TCRdb ran MiXCR on the 5' RACE reads. The data contain roughly 790,000 distinct CDR3 sequences, around 46% of them singletons. Sequencing was performed on blood. All receptors come from a woman between 55 and 75 years old in good health. CDR3s include the opening cysteine and the closing phenylalanine or tryptophan. Each record gives: J gene, V gene, clone size, D gene, CDR3 DNA, CDR3 protein. D genes are given only for firm matches. Only some rows state a clone size, as once, few, many or a class for expanded clones.

TRBJ1-1	TRBV5-1	-	-	TGCGCCGGCAGCGTTTTGGGAGACCAGAACACTGAAGCTTTCTTT	CAGSVLGDQNTEAFF
TRBJ1-5	TRBV6-6	-	-	TGTGCCAGCAGCCCGGGGACAATACATCAGCCCCAGCATTTT	CASSPGTIHQPQHF
TRBJ2-7	TRBV6-1	few	TRBD2	TGTGCCAGCAGTGGAATCGGGACTAGCTACTACGAGCAGTACTTC	CASSGIGTSYYEQYF
TRBJ2-1	TRBV9	few	-	TGTGCCAGCAGCGTAGGACAGAAGAGCTCCTACAATGAGCAGTTCTTC	CASSVGQKSSYNEQFF
TRBJ2-4	TRBV7-3	-	-	TGTGCCAGCAGTTTAGATTCCGGAAACATTCAGTACTTC	CASSLDSGNIQYF
TRBJ2-1	TRBV5-1	many	-	TGCGCCAGCAGCTCGACTAGTCTTCGCGATGAGCAGTTCTTC	CASSSTSLRDEQFF
TRBJ2-7	TRBV29-1	-	TRBD1	TGCAGCGTTGAGTACGGGACAGGGTCCTACGAGCAGTACTTC	CSVEYGTGSYEQYF
TRBJ2-5	TRBV11-2	few	TRBD2	TGTGCCAGCGCTCCGACTAGCGGGAGGGTGGGGACCCAGTACTTC	CASAPTSGRVGTQYF
TRBJ2-5	TRBV20-1	-	-	TGCAGTGCTCAGCCAGGGGCCAGGGGAGAGACCCAGTACTTC	CSAQPGARGETQYF
TRBJ1-3	TRBV20-1	-	-	TGCAGTGCGGATCCGGGATCTGGAAACGCCATATATTTT	CSADPGSGNAIYF
TRBJ2-5	TRBV9	-	-	TGTGCCAGCAGCGTGGAGGGCTCGAGGGGTGAGCAGTACTTC	CASSVEGSRGEQYF
TRBJ2-7	TRBV20-1	few	-	TGCAGTGCTAGAGATATGGGGGCTGTCTCCTACGAGCAGTACTTC	CSARDMGAVSYEQYF
TRBJ2-7	TRBV20-1	-	-	TGCAGTGCTAGTGACAGCTCAATGGGTGAGCAGTACTTC	CSASDSSMGEQYF
TRBJ1-2	TRBV12-3/TRBV12-4	few	TRBD1	TGTGCCAGCAGTTACGTACAGGGGGCGAGTGGCTACACCTTC	CASSYVQGASGYTF
TRBJ1-2	TRBV4-3	-	-	TGCGCCAGCAGCCAAGAGTTTAGTGACGTATTTGGCTACACCTTC	CASSQEFSDVFGYTF
TRBJ2-3	TRBV7-2	-	TRBD1	TGTGCCAGCAGCTTAGTGGGGACAGGGGCAGATACGCAGTATTTT	CASSLVGTGADTQYF
TRBJ1-6	TRBV5-1	-	-	TGCGCCAGCAGCGGGGAAGAGGAGTATAATTCACCCCTCCACTTT	CASSGEEEYNSPLHF
TRBJ2-3	TRBV10-3	-	-	TGTGCCATCAGTGTCTTTCAAGACACAGGTACGCAGTATTTT	CAISVFQDTGTQYF
TRBJ2-1	TRBV11-1	many	TRBD2	TGTGCCAGCAGCTTAGCTCGCGGGAGCTCCTACAATGAGCAGTTCTTC	CASSLARGSSYNEQFF
TRBJ2-5	TRBV20-1	-	TRBD2	TGCAGTGCCCCAGCGGCTAGCGGGAGTCTCCGGGAGACCCAGTACTTC	CSAPAASGSLRETQYF
TRBJ1-5	TRBV10-3	few	-	TGTGCCATCACCGGGGACAGCAATCAGCCCCAGCATTTT	CAITGDSNQPQHF
TRBJ2-7	TRBV12-3/TRBV12-4	-	-	TGTGCCAGCAGCTTGAGGCGGAGGGAGCAGTACTTC	CASSLRRREQYF
TRBJ2-5	TRBV20-1	few	-	TGCAGTGCTACCATGGACAGAAACCAAGAGACCCAGTACTTC	CSATMDRNQETQYF
TRBJ1-1	TRBV7-9	-	-	TGTGCCAGCAGCGCATCAGGGTTCCGCTACACTGAAGCTTTCTTT	CASSASGFRYTEAFF
TRBJ1-4	TRBV29-1	few	-	TGCAGCGTGCACAGGGATACTAATGAAAAACTGTTTTTT	CSVHRDTNEKLFF
TRBJ2-3	TRBV29-1	-	-	TGCAGCGTTGAAAGGAGAGTGAGGGCGGATACGCAGTATTTT	CSVERRVRADTQYF
TRBJ2-5	TRBV25-1	many	-	TGTGCCAGCAGTGGGGTAGGGGGGTACCAAGAGACCCAGTACTTC	CASSGVGGYQETQYF